These 21 T cell receptor beta chains came from one sample sequenced in a study of blood T cell repertoires in COVID-19 (dated by TCRdb to 2018 to 2020). Libraries were made using the immunoSEQ multiplex PCR assay. What TCRdb holds here is the immuneACCESS table cut down to in-frame rearrangements. Part of the clones is not present; checked against another copy, under half of the missing clones reflect an unresolved V gene, and the others are unexplained. This sample is represented by more than 95,000 clones; roughly four fifths of them were singletons. About 16% of the sample rests with the top ten. The sequenced sample consisted of peripheral blood. The origin of the receptors is a woman older than 75 with acute or convalescent COVID-19.

V and J are TRBV7-2 and TRBJ2-3; TRBD1 matches 9 bases. Germline assignment: CDR1 SGHTA and CDR2 FQGNSA. V lost 6 bases and J lost 12; bases outside the gene matches: 7. The CDR3 spans 12 residues. As DNA, the CDR3 is TGTGCCAGCAGAGATCCGGGACAGGGCCAGTATTTT. This translates into CASRDPGQGQYF.

J is TRBJ1-3 and V is TRBV13; maybe TRBD1 (6 bases). Trimming took 3 bases from V and 0 from J, leaving 9 bases between them. CDR3 length equals 15 residues. Germline V gives CDR1 PRHDT, CDR2 FYEKMQ (reference sequence). The CDR3 sequence is CASSFGQYSGNTIYF. The CDR3 nucleotides read TGTGCCAGCAGCTTCGGACAGTACTCTGGAAACACCATATATTTT. Filled out from reference TRBV13 and TRBJ1-3, the complete variable domain reads AAGVIQSPRHLIKEKRETATLKCYPIPRHDTVYWYQQGPGQDPQFLISFYEKMQSDKGSIPDRFSAQQFSDYHSELNMSSLELGDSALYFCASSFGQYSGNTIYFGEGSWLTVV.

The genes are TRBV6-6 and TRBJ2-4; perhaps TRBD2 as D (6 bases). The CDR3 sequence is 13 residues long. The ends were cut back, 8 bases at V and 9 bases at J, with 17 bases in the middle. Looked up from germline, CDR1 is MNHNY and CDR2 is SVGAGI (reference sequence). The chain's CDR3 is CASGYLDGGIQYF. In nucleotides, the CDR3 is TGTGCCAGCGGATATTTGGACGGGGGCATTCAGTACTTC.

This chain uses TRBV5-4 with TRBJ2-5; TRBD2 is a possible D gene (6 bases). Trimming removed 4 bases at V and 0 bases at J, with 19 bases between. The CDR3 covers 17 residues. From germline, CDR1 is SGHNT and CDR2 YYREEE (reference sequence). CDR3 protein: CASSHRWAREDQETQYF. The CDR3 DNA is TGTGCCAGCAGCCATCGGTGGGCCAGGGAGGACCAAGAGACCCAGTACTTC.

V and J are TRBV29-1 and TRBJ2-1, with 11 bases aligning to TRBD1. Germline lookup yields CDR1 SQVTM and CDR2 ANQGSEA. V was pared by 7 bases and J by 15 bases, with 8 bases of the junction left unmatched. This CDR3 is 11 amino acids long. The CDR3, as DNA: TGCAGCGCTCGGGACAGGGGGGCCTGGTTCTTC. Translating gives CSARDRGAWFF.

This rearrangement joins TRBV19 to TRBJ2-6, with 9 nucleotides matching TRBD1. This CDR3 comprises 18 residues. V trimming: 5 bases; J trimming: 0 bases; junction bases outside the gene matches: 8. Germline-derived CDR1 and CDR2 are LNHDA and SQIVND (reference sequence). For the CDR3, the DNA is TGTGCCAGTAGTCGACCGGGACAGGGACACTCTGGGGCCAACGTCCTGACTTTC. This sequence encodes CASSRPGQGHSGANVLTF.

As concerns this clone: Other nucleotide sequences from this sample produce the same CDR3. The chain is built from TRBV5-1 and TRBJ2-3; 8 positions agree with TRBD1. Germline-derived CDR1 and CDR2 are SGHRS and YFSETQ. The V gene end was trimmed by 0 bases and the J gene end by 2 bases; junction bases not matched to a gene: 2. CDR3 length: 15 amino acids. The CDR3 region has the DNA TGCGCCAGCAGCTTGGGACAGGGGCTCACAGATACGCAGTATTTT. Translation gives CASSLGQGLTDTQYF.

The rearrangement joins TRBV6-1 to TRBJ2-7; the D is unclear. Germline CDR1 reads MNHNS; CDR2 reads SASEGT. The CDR3 sequence is 11 residues long. Trimming took off 2 bases at V and 7 bases at J, with 6 bases between the two ends. The CDR3 loop reads CASSELREQYV. In DNA, the CDR3 is TGTGCCAGCAGTGAACTCAGGGAGCAGTACGTC.

The chain combines TRBV11-2 with TRBJ2-7; TRBD2 is a possible D gene (6 bases). Trimming cost V 1 base and J 7 bases, with 23 bases left between them. This CDR3 has 17 residues. Per germline, CDR1 SGHAT and CDR2 FQNNGV. CDR3 nucleotide sequence: TGTGCCAGCAGCTTAGGGGGAGGAGTCCATGTGGCCCGGGAGCAGTACTTC. Its translation is CASSLGGGVHVAREQYF. The full variable domain, in which reference TRBV11-2 and TRBJ2-7 provide the parts outside the CDR3, is EAGVAQSPRYKIIEKRQSVAFWCNPISGHATLYWYQQILGQGPKLLIQFQNNGVVDDSQLPKDRFSAERLKGVDSTLKIQPAKLEDSAVYLCASSLGGGVHVAREQYFGPGTRLTVT.

The V gene is TRBV28, the J gene TRBJ1-2; D perhaps matches TRBD1 (5 bases). Trimming pared 8 bases from V and 4 bases from J, leaving 14 bases between. This CDR3 spans 13 amino acids. In germline, CDR1 is MDHEN, CDR2 SYDVKM. The CDR3 loop is CASVQGGSYGYTF. CDR3 sequence (DNA): TGTGCCAGCGTGCAGGGAGGGAGCTATGGCTACACCTTC.

CDR3 bases: TGTGCCAGCAGCTTGGCCAGGGGACAGGTGAACACCGGGGAGCTGTTTTTT. It codes for CASSLARGQVNTGELFF. This chain connects TRBV5-4 to TRBJ2-2; TRBD1 matches at 8 bases. J lost 1 base, V lost 0 bases, and 5 bases had no gene match. Germline CDR1 is SGHNT and CDR2 is YYREEE (reference sequence). This CDR3 region has 17 residues.

The V call is TRBV7-8, the J call TRBJ1-2; 7 nucleotides align to TRBD1. Germline V gene sequence: CDR1 SGHVS, CDR2 FQNEAQ. V was clipped by 5 bases and J by 5 bases; unmatched bases: 8. There are 14 residues in the CDR3. CDR3: CASSPTGARYGYTF. CDR3 in DNA: TGTGCCAGCAGCCCCACAGGGGCCCGGTATGGCTACACCTTC.

This clone appeared a single time. The chain couples TRBV3-1 (or the pseudogene TRBV3-2) to TRBJ2-3; D not resolved. This CDR3 has 12 amino acids. The germline V and J ends were trimmed by 4 bases and 6 bases, with 8 bases remaining between them. CDR1 LGHDT and CDR2 YNNKEL come from the germline V gene (reference sequence). CDR3 coding DNA: TGTGCCAGCAGCCCCCCATCCGATACGCAGTATTTT. This sequence encodes CASSPPSDTQYF.

This chain uses TRBV19 with TRBJ2-1; D not certain. The ends were cut back, 3 bases at V and 3 bases at J, with 27 bases in the middle. Germline V gene lookup returns CDR1 LNHDA and CDR2 SQIVND (reference sequence). The CDR3 has 20 amino acids. The CDR3 nucleotides read TGTGCCAGTAGTATCGGTCTGGGTCAGGTCAGCAGTTCTTTCTACAATGAGCAGTTCTTC. Translating it yields CASSIGLGQVSSSFYNEQFF. Full variable domain (missing parts from reference TRBV19 and TRBJ2-1): DGGITQSPKYLFRKEGQNVTLSCEQNLNHDAMYWYRQDPGQGLRLIYYSQIVNDFQKGDIAEGYSVSREKKESFPLTVTSAQKNPTAFYLCASSIGLGQVSSSFYNEQFFGPGTRLTVL.

The J gene is TRBJ2-7, the V gene TRBV6-5; the match to TRBD2 covers 9 bases. The CDR3 has 15 residues. Germline trimming cut 6 bases from V and 3 bases from J; bases unmatched to any gene: 9. Per germline, CDR1 MNHEY and CDR2 SVGAGI. The CDR3 DNA sequence: TGTGCCAGCAGCCCCTTAGCGGGAGTAGGCTACGAGCAGTACTTC. This codes for CASSPLAGVGYEQYF.

The gene calls are TRBV9 and TRBJ1-3, with 9 positions matching TRBD1. The V gene's germline CDR1 is SGDLS and CDR2 YYNGEE. The trim removed 4 bases at V and 2 bases at J, leaving 1 base unmatched. The CDR3 is 14 amino acids. CDR3 in DNA: TGTGCCAGCAGCCGGGACAGGGCTGGAAACACCATATATTTT. Amino acid sequence: CASSRDRAGNTIYF.

The V gene is TRBV15, the J gene TRBJ1-1, with TRBD1 as a possible D gene (5 bases). The CDR3 has 15 amino acids. Germline lookup yields CDR1 LNHNV and CDR2 YYDKDF (reference sequence). V lost 1 base and J lost 1, with 10 bases in between. CDR3 protein: CATSRGREGNTEAFF. The DNA of the CDR3 is TGTGCCACCAGCAGAGGCAGGGAGGGGAACACTGAAGCTTTCTTT.

This rearrangement joins TRBV10-1 to TRBJ2-5, with 8 bases aligning to TRBD2. The V gene end was trimmed by 3 bases and the J gene end by 1 base; junction bases not matched to a gene: 1. The CDR3 covers 14 residues. The germline CDR1 and CDR2 sequences are WNHNN and SYGVQD (reference sequence). Here the CDR3 reads CASSEGTSQETQYF. Written as DNA, the CDR3 is TGCGCCAGCAGTGAAGGGACTAGCCAAGAGACCCAGTACTTC.

With respect to this clone: Because the CDR3's place on the DNA is in doubt, the DNA is left out and the CDR3 is given as listed by TCRdb. This chain's CDR3 is CTSSPVAGGTDTQYF. The chain links TRBV1 to TRBJ2-3; the DNA was not used to check the table's D call, TRBD2. TRBV1 is termed a pseudogene. The length of the CDR3 is 15 amino acids, counting both ends.

The chain employs TRBV9 and TRBJ2-6; 8 bases are shared with TRBD2. Germline V gives CDR1 SGDLS, CDR2 YYNGEE. The length of the CDR3 is 17 residues. Germline trimming cut 4 bases from V and 0 bases from J; bases unmatched to any gene: 6. The CDR3 sequence is CASSPTSAPSGANVLTF. In DNA, the CDR3 is TGTGCCAGCAGCCCGACTAGCGCACCCTCTGGGGCCAACGTCCTGACTTTC.

This clone came up once. The chain joins TRBV7-9 to TRBJ1-6; D perhaps matches TRBD1 (6 bases). Germline V gene data show CDR1 as SEHNR and CDR2 as FQNEAQ (reference sequence). The CDR3 has 15 residues. Trimming removed 1 base at V and 8 bases at J, with 12 bases between. The CDR3 loop is CASSLEGVLHSPLHF. The CDR3 coding sequence is TGTGCCAGCAGCTTAGAGGGGGTATTGCATTCACCCCTCCACTTT.